These 5 T cell receptor beta chains originate from one sample sequenced in a study of vaccination effects on CD4 cells after COVID-19. These receptors' antigens are unknown. Before sequencing took place, the ViraFEST assay used viral peptide pools to expand antigen-specific CD4+ T cells. Once cultured for approximately 10 days, the cells underwent separation to obtain CD4+ T cells. Previously uninfected by SARS-CoV-2, the vaccine recipients also showed negative nucleocapsid antibodies. TCRdb's copy holds only in-frame clones and misses some; the assay was immunoSEQ multiplex PCR. The repertoire holds fewer than 70,000 clones, 80% seen once, with 12% in the top ten. The specimen comprised CD4+ T cells from PBMCs cultured with SARS-CoV-2 spike peptides, sampled before COVID-19 vaccination. These receptor sequences come from a human donor who received a COVID-19 vaccine.

V gene TRBV11-2 combines with J gene TRBJ1-2; 7 nucleotides agree with TRBD1. The CDR3 totals 15 residues. V dropped 2 bases and J dropped 5; count of bases not matched to a gene: 8. Germline lookup yields CDR1 SGHAT and CDR2 FQNNGV. CDR3 sequence (DNA): TGTGCCAGCAGCTTATCGACAGGGAAAGAATATGGCTACACCTTC. Residues: CASSLSTGKEYGYTF.

V gene TRBV2 combines with J gene TRBJ2-6; D unclear. Trimming removed 5 bases from V and 4 bases from J, with 6 bases in between. CDR1 and CDR2 (germline): SNHLY, FYNNEI. This CDR3 has 13 residues. The CDR3 DNA is TGTGCCAGCAGTTATCGGGGGGCCAACGTCCTGACTTTC. This translates into CASSYRGANVLTF.

The chain couples TRBV6-2 or TRBV6-3 to TRBJ2-7; D possibly uses TRBD1 or TRBD2 (5 bases each). Deletions cut 5 bases from V and 2 bases from J, with 10 bases between. The CDR3 contains 13 residues. The germline V gene has CDR1 MNHEY and CDR2 SVGEGT. CDR3 region: CASSRDGAYEQYV. The CDR3 region has the DNA TGTGCCAGCAGTAGGGACGGAGCCTACGAGCAGTACGTC.

The table lists this clone with a few counts. The V and J genes are TRBV21-1 and TRBJ2-7; TRBD1 reflects the table's D call only, with no check against the DNA. TRBV21-1 is a pseudogene segment. CDR3 length: 17 residues. This CDR3 is CPPIGQRGGKVSDEQYV. The CDR3, as DNA: TGTCCTCCAATTGGGCAAAGAGGGGGCAAGGTATCAGACGAGCAGTACGTC.

V gene TRBV18 combines with J gene TRBJ1-1; no clear D. The germline V and J ends were trimmed by 3 bases and 0 bases, with 11 bases remaining between them. The germline V gene has CDR1 KGHSH and CDR2 LQKENI. The CDR3 consists of 15 residues. The CDR3 sequence is CASSPARSMNTEAFF. The DNA of the CDR3 is TGTGCCAGCTCACCTGCTCGGTCCATGAACACTGAAGCTTTCTTT. Drawing the rest from reference TRBV18 and TRBJ1-1, the complete variable domain is NAGVMQNPRHLVRRRGQEARLRCSPMKGHSHVYWYRQLPEEGLKFMVYLQKENIIDESGMPKERFSAEFPKEGPSILRIQQVVRGDSAAYFCASSPARSMNTEAFFGQGTRLTVV.